These 12 T cell receptor beta chains were all obtained from the same sample, sequenced in a study of T cells in Graves' hyperthyroidism and ophthalmopathy (dated by TCRdb to between 2018 and 2021). Library method: multiplex PCR. Sequencing used an Illumina HiSeq 2000. Amplification of TCR beta CDR3 regions was carried out from RNA transcripts. For the first round of RT-PCR on the TCR CDR3, the HTBI primer set was used together with the Qiagen OneStep RT-PCR kit. TCRdb reanalyzed the raw reads on its own, using fastp at Q25 for trimming and MiXCR for clone calling, and kept in-frame beta chains. For every CDR3 protein sequence, its rows merge into one entry that carries the most common genes and DNA. This sample has over 500,000 distinct CDR3 sequences in its table, and roughly a sixth of those were observed once. The ten largest clones represent 25% to 30% of the sample. What was sequenced was blood. The receptors derive from a young woman with Graves' ophthalmopathy.

This clonotype has ten or more counts. The chain joins TRBV30 to TRBJ2-1, with TRBD2 matching 9 bases. In germline, CDR1 is GTSNPN, CDR2 SVGIG (reference sequence). The CDR3 covers 14 residues. J lost 3 bases, V lost 1 base, and 1 base had no gene match. CDR3 loop: CAWSELAGYNEQFF. In DNA, the CDR3 is TGTGCCTGGAGTGAACTAGCGGGCTACAATGAGCAGTTCTTC.

The chain couples TRBV28 to TRBJ2-6; tentatively, D is TRBD1 or TRBD2 (7 bases each). Germline V gene lookup returns CDR1 MDHEN and CDR2 SYDVKM. CDR3 length: 24 amino acids. Between the trimmed V and J ends, which lost 3 bases and 1 base, there was a span of 34 bases. CDR3 DNA sequence: TGTGCCAGCAGTTTTGGGCCTCGACAGGGTTCAGGGCGGGAGTCGAGGTCTGGGGCCAACGTCCTGACTTTC. Protein: CASSFGPRQGSGRESRSGANVLTF. The whole variable domain, remainder taken from reference TRBV28 and TRBJ2-6, is DVKVTQSSRYLVKRTGEKVFLECVQDMDHENMFWYRQDPGLGLRLIYFSYDVKMKEKGDIPEGYSVSREKKERFSLILESASTNQTSMYLCASSFGPRQGSGRESRSGANVLTFGAGSRLTVL.

The gene calls are TRBV10-2 and TRBJ2-3; 7 bases line up with TRBD2. V was pared by 8 bases and J by 9 bases, with 11 bases of the junction left unmatched. This CDR3 comprises 13 residues. Germline CDR1 and CDR2: WSHSY and SAAADI. The CDR3 region has the DNA TGCGCCAGCGGGGCCGAGCGGGATACCACGCAGTATTTT. As protein: CASGAERDTTQYF.

This chain links TRBV4-3 with TRBJ1-2; D remains ambiguous. This CDR3 contains 15 residues. In germline, CDR1 is LGHNA, CDR2 YSLEER. V was shortened by 0 bases and J by 9 bases, with 17 bases between the two germline ends. The CDR3 here is CASSQDLTQDRSYTF. CDR3 coding DNA: TGCGCCAGCAGCCAAGATTTGACTCAGGACCGGAGCTACACCTTC.

The V and J genes are TRBV11-2 and TRBJ2-1; 7 bases match TRBD2. Germline V gene lookup returns CDR1 SGHAT and CDR2 FQNNGV. The CDR3 spans 16 residues. J lost 4 bases, V lost 5 bases, and 11 bases had no gene match. DNA of the CDR3: TGTGCCAGCAGCCAAGAAATCCCGGGACTATACAATGAGCAGTTCTTC. Its protein product is CASSQEIPGLYNEQFF.

This clonotype has only a few counts. This rearrangement joins TRBV5-8 to TRBJ2-5, with 10 bases matching TRBD2. CDR1 SGHTS and CDR2 YDEGEE come from the germline V gene. The CDR3 runs to 17 residues. Trimming at V came to 0 bases and at J to 1 base, leaving 6 bases not matched to a gene. CDR3 DNA: TGTGCCAGCAGCTTGGTTCTAGCGGGAGATGGCCAAGAGACCCAGTACTTC. Its protein product is CASSLVLAGDGQETQYF.

The table lists this clonotype with many counts. This chain uses TRBV28 with TRBJ1-5; no firm D call. The CDR3 runs to 15 residues. Germline lookup yields CDR1 MDHEN and CDR2 SYDVKM. V was shortened by 9 bases and J by 1 base, with 16 bases between the two germline ends. The CDR3 spells CASRGAEGSNQPQHF. Here the CDR3 DNA reads TGTGCCAGTCGGGGAGCGGAGGGCAGCAATCAGCCCCAGCATTTT.

This clonotype was detected ten times or more. This sequence joins TRBV6-2 or TRBV6-3 and TRBJ2-7, with 7 bases aligning to TRBD1. CDR1 MNHEY and CDR2 SVGEGT come from the germline V gene. There are 15 residues in the CDR3. The J segment lost 2 bases and the V segment lost 5 bases, leaving 9 bases of the junction unmatched. The CDR3 region has the DNA TGTGCCAGCAGTCCCGACAGGGCTCGGCCCTACGAGCAGTACTTC. Its translation: CASSPDRARPYEQYF.

This clonotype was detected a few times. The V and J genes are TRBV6-2 or TRBV6-3 and TRBJ1-5; D not certain. This CDR3 is built from 13 residues. V lost 0 bases to trimming and J lost 7 bases, with 7 bases between them. Germline CDR1 reads MNHEY; CDR2 reads SVGEGT. The CDR3 loop reads CASSYSRVQPQHF. The CDR3 nucleotides read TGTGCCAGCAGTTACTCGAGGGTCCAGCCCCAGCATTTT.

The chain employs TRBV4-3 and TRBJ2-7, with TRBD2 identical over 8 bases. V trimming: 0 bases; J trimming: 1 base; junction bases outside the gene matches: 5. This CDR3 has 16 amino acids. In germline, CDR1 is LGHNA, CDR2 YSLEER. The CDR3 DNA sequence: TGCGCCAGCAGCCAAGAGGCCAGCGGGGGTTCCTACGAGCAGTACTTC. Its protein is CASSQEASGGSYEQYF.

This clonotype has more than one count but fewer than ten. The chain joins TRBV28 to TRBJ1-2; no firm D call. The CDR3 has 13 residues. Germline CDR1 is MDHEN and CDR2 is SYDVKM. V was shortened by 7 bases and J by 8 bases, with 17 bases between the two germline ends. The CDR3 nucleotides read TGTGCCAGCACCCCCCAGCGACTAGGCGGCTACACCTTC. Amino acids: CASTPQRLGGYTF.

The chain recombines TRBV20-1 with TRBJ1-4, with 7 bases lining up with TRBD1. In germline, CDR1 is DFQATT, CDR2 SNEGSKA (reference sequence). V lost 7 bases and J lost 8; bases outside the gene matches: 10. The CDR3 is 13 amino acids. Here the CDR3 DNA reads TGCAGTGTTTGGGACAGTGGAAAGGAAAAACTGTTTTTT. Protein product: CSVWDSGKEKLFF.